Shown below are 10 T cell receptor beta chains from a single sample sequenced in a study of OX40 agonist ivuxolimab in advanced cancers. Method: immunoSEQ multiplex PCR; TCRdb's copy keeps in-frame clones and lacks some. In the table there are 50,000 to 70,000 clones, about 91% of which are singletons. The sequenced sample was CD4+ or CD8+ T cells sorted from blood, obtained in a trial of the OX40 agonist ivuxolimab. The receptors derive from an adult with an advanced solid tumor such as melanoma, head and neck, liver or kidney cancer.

The CDR3 region is CASSPGTGPYEQYF. In nucleotides, the CDR3 is TGTGCCAGCAGTCCCGGGACAGGGCCCTACGAGCAGTACTTC. The chain uses TRBV6-5 and TRBJ2-7; 9 positions agree with TRBD1. CDR3 length equals 14 residues. The ends lost 5 bases at V and 2 bases at J; junction bases unmatched: 4. The germline gives CDR1 MNHEY, CDR2 SVGAGI.

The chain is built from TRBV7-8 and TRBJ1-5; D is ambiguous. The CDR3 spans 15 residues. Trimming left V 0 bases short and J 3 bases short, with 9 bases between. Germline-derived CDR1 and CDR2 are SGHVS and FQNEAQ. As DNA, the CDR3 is TGTGCCAGCAGCTTAGCGGCGAGATACAATCAGCCCCAGCATTTT. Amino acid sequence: CASSLAARYNQPQHF.

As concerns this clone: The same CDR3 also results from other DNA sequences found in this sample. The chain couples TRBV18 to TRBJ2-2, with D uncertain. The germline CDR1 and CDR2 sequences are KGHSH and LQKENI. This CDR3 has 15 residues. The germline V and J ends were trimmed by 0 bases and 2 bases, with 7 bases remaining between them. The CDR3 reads CASSPPGGNTGELFF. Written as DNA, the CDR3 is TGTGCCAGCTCACCACCGGGCGGAAACACCGGGGAGCTGTTTTTT.

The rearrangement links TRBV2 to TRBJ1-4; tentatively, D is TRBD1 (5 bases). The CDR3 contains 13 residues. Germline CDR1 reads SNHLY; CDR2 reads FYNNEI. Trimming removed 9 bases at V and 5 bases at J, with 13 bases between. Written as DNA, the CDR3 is TGTGCCAGGGCGGGGGACCCCAATGAAAAACTGTTTTTT. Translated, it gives CARAGDPNEKLFF.

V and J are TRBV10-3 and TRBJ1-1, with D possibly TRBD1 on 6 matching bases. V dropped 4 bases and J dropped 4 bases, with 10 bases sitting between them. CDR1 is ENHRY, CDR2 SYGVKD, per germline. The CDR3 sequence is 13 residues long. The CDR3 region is CAISAQGGTEAFF. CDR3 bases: TGTGCCATCAGTGCACAGGGTGGCACTGAAGCTTTCTTT.

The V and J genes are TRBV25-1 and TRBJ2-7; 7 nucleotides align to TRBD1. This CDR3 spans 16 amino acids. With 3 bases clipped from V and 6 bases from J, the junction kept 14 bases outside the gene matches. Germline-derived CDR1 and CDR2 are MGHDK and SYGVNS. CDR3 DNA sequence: TGTGCCAGCAGTGACCCCAGGAACAGGGGAACCGGCGAGCAGTACTTC. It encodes CASSDPRNRGTGEQYF.

DNA for the CDR3: TGTGCCAGCAGTTACTCTAGGGTGGGGCGGAGTGAGCAGTTCTTC. Translation gives CASSYSRVGRSEQFF. The genes are TRBV6-5 and TRBJ2-1; possible D gene TRBD1, 5 bases. V lost 0 bases and J lost 9, with 15 bases in between. CDR1 and CDR2 (germline): MNHEY, SVGAGI. This CDR3 comprises 15 residues.

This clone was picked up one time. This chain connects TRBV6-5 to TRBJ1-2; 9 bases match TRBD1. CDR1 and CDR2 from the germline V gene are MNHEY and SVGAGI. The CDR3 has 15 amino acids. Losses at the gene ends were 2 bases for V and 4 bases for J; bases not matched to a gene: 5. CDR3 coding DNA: TGTGCCAGCAGTTACGGACAGGGGCGAGGCTATGGCTACACCTTC. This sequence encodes CASSYGQGRGYGYTF.

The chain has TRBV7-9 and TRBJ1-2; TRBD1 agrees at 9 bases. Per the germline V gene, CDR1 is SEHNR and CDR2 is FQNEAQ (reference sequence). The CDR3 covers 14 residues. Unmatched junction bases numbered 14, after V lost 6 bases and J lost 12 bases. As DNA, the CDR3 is TGTGCCAGCAGTCAACGTCCCGGGACAGGGTCCGACACCTTC. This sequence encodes CASSQRPGTGSDTF.

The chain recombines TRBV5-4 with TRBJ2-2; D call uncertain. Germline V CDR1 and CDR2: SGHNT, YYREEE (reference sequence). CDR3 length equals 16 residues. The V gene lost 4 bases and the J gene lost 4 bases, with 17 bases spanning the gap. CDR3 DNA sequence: TGTGCCAGCAGCGGACGGACCACCCTGGGCACCGGGGAGCTGTTTTTT. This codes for CASSGRTTLGTGELFF. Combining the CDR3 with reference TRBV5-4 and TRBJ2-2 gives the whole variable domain ETGVTQSPTHLIKTRGQQVTLRCSSQSGHNTVSWYQQALGQGPQFIFQYYREEENGRGNFPPRFSGLQFPNYSSELNVNALELDDSALYLCASSGRTTLGTGELFFGEGSRLTVL.